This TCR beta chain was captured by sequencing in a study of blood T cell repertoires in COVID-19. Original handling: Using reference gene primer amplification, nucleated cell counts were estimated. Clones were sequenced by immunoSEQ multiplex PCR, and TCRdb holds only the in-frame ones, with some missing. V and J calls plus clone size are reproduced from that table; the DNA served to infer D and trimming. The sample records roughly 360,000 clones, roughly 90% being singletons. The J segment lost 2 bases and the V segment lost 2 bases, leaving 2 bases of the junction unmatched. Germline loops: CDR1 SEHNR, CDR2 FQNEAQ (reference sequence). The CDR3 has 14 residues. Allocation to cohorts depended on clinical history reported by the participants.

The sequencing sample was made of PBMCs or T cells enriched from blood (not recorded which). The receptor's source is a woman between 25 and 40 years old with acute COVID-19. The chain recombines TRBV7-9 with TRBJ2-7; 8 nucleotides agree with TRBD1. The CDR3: CASSLQGATYEQYF. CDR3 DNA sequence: TGTGCCAGCAGCTTACAGGGGGCCACCTACGAGCAGTACTTC.